Sequencing of this T cell receptor beta chain was carried out in a study of OX40 agonist ivuxolimab in advanced cancers. As for the study more broadly: The costimulatory receptor OX40 (CD134) was targeted by ivuxolimab, a fully human IgG2 agonistic monoclonal antibody. Of the approximately 50 dose-escalation patients, hepatocellular carcinoma was present in around 20, melanoma in around 15, renal cell carcinoma in 9 and head and neck cancer in 9. The monotherapy dose-escalation portion (N ≈ 55 patients) of the phase I ivuxolimab trial is reported in the paper. Prior anti-PD-1, anti-PD-L1 or anti-CTLA-4 therapy was permitted, and 35% to 40% of dose-escalation patients had received checkpoint inhibitors. Intravenous ivuxolimab was administered to patients every 2 weeks at six dose levels: 0.01, 0.1, 0.3, 1.5, 3 and 10 mg/kg. In the dose-escalation cohort, over 65% of patients were male, and the mean age was roughly 60 years, with a range of about 23 to 85. Partial responses were achieved by three dose-escalation patients, of whom one had hepatocellular carcinoma and two had cutaneous melanoma. The point of sequencing TCRbeta in the periphery was to test whether ivuxolimab changed TCR sequence diversity and drove clonal T-cell expansion.

A word on this clone: Its antigen is unknown. Per-base qualities were not stored, and no clone one base away is much larger.

What the study reported, not specific to this receptor: Low levels of normalized T-cell clonal expansion were also shown by some nonresponding patients. At doses of 0.1 to 3.0 mg/kg, clonal expansion of both CD4+ and CD8+ blood T cells was observed from baseline to week 6. Partial responders in the 0.1-3.0 mg/kg groups had among the lowest normalized peripheral clonal expansion, especially among CD8+ T cells. After ivuxolimab, CD8+ T cells had more expanded clones than CD4+ T cells on average. The antigen specificity of the clonally expanded peripheral T cells was not determined.

Patients with autoimmune disease history or receiving systemic immunosuppression were excluded from the trial. In every dose cohort, peripheral blood was drawn for TCR sequencing at baseline, cycle 4 day 1, and cycle 7 day 1. Samples came from an open-label, multicenter, first-in-human phase I dose-escalation trial of ivuxolimab. The trial enrolled adults with locally advanced or metastatic head and neck squamous cell, hepatocellular, melanoma or renal cell carcinoma. Before TCR sequencing, CD4+ T cells and CD8+ T cells from peripheral blood were sorted into separate populations. For sequencing of the TCRbeta CDR3 region, genomic DNA was extracted from the sorted cells. TCRbeta CDR3 regions were sequenced using the immunoSEQ Assay. TCRdb retrieved this table from immuneACCESS and kept in-frame rearrangements only. Not all clones are present; in checked studies, unresolved V genes account for under half, and no reason is known for the remainder. The sample includes about 62,000 clones, with about four fifths observed a single time. Of the sample, roughly 11% falls within the top ten clones.

The sequencing here drew on CD4+ or CD8+ T cells sorted from blood, taken in a trial of the OX40 agonist ivuxolimab. The sequence came from an adult with an advanced solid tumor such as melanoma, head and neck, liver or kidney cancer.

The CDR3 protein sequence reads: CASSYGGSGANVLTF. Read as DNA, the sequence is TGTGCCAGCAGTTACGGGGGCTCTGGGGCCAACGTCCTGACTTTC. The chain employs TRBV6-5 and TRBJ2-6; the D match is possibly TRBD1 or TRBD2, with 5 bases aligned in each. Based on the germline V gene, the CDR1 and CDR2 sequences are MNHEY and SVGAGI. The trim is 2 bases for V and 0 bases for J, with a gap of 5 bases between the germline ends. The CDR3 covers 15 residues, taking in both the cysteine and the phenylalanine. The CDR3 DNA has 45 bases and is translated from base 1.